The 21 T cell receptor beta chains reported below all come from one sample, sequenced in a study of molecular identifiers for immune sequencing clone quantification. Each CDR3 protein is one row after TCRdb ran MiXCR on the PCR reads. The sample has hundreds of thousands of distinct CDR3 sequences, less than 30% seen once; the top ten hold roughly 0.83%. Sequencing was done on a sample of naive CD8+ T cells from blood, with Jurkat cell RNA spiked in. The sample's subset: FACS-sorted CD8+CD4-CCR7+CD45RA+ naive T cells. Source of these receptors: a human donor in good health. Some libraries in this study had Jurkat cell RNA spiked in.

This clonotype turned up a few times. The CDR3 is CASSIAFSYNEQFF. Here the CDR3 DNA reads TGTGCCAGTAGTATAGCGTTCAGCTACAATGAGCAGTTCTTC. This chain links TRBV19 with TRBJ2-1; D is unclear. The CDR3 sequence is 14 residues long. Germline CDR1 LNHDA, CDR2 SQIVND (reference sequence). V lost 1 base and J lost 3, with 7 bases in between.

This clonotype turned up a few times. The chain couples TRBV15 to TRBJ1-1, with D unclear. This CDR3 spans 13 amino acids. V lost 7 bases and J lost 0, with 9 bases in between. Looked up from germline, CDR1 is LNHNV and CDR2 is YYDKDF (reference sequence). The DNA for the CDR3 is TGTGCCACCAAGTCCGGCTTGAACACTGAAGCTTTCTTT. Its translation is CATKSGLNTEAFF.

With regard to this clonotype: A clone one base away is much larger, so this may be a read error. Without the conserved terminal phenylalanine or tryptophan, this CDR3 likely stems from a read error. This rearrangement joins TRBV20-1 to TRBJ2-7; the D is unclear. This CDR3 has 13 residues. Trimming took 6 bases from V and 0 from J, leaving 12 bases between them. Per germline, CDR1 DFQATT and CDR2 SNEGSKA (reference sequence). Here the CDR3 reads CSARRPSSYEQYL. The CDR3 DNA is TGCAGTGCGAGAAGGCCAAGCTCCTACGAGCAGTACCTC.

This clonotype was counted a few times. This chain links TRBV12-3 or TRBV12-4 with TRBJ1-1; a weak D match, TRBD1 (5 bases). This CDR3 comprises 15 residues. V was pared by 6 bases and J by 1 base, with 15 bases between. The CDR3 bases are TGTGCCAGCAGCCCTAGTGGGGGGGGGAACACTGAAGCTTTCTTT. Its translation is CASSPSGGGNTEAFF.

As regards this clonotype: A much larger clone is a single base away; this may be a read error. This chain connects TRBV5-4 to TRBJ2-7; 8 bases are a match to TRBD2. Trimming at V came to 4 bases and at J to 2 bases, leaving 8 bases not matched to a gene. The germline V gene encodes CDR1 SGHNT and CDR2 YYREEE (reference sequence). The CDR3 is 15 residues long. The CDR3 here is CASSLDRGGAYEQYF. In DNA form, the CDR3 reads TGTGCCAGCAGCCTGGACCGGGGGGGAGCCTACGAGCAGTACTTC.

V gene TRBV29-1 combines with J gene TRBJ2-3; 15 bases fit TRBD2. CDR1 is SQVTM and CDR2 is ANQGSEA in the germline V gene. Trimming took 6 bases from V and 2 from J; bases not matched to a gene: 6. This CDR3 is 16 amino acids long. CDR3 in amino acids: CSVDGLAGGTTDTQYF. For the CDR3, the DNA is TGCAGCGTGGACGGACTAGCGGGGGGGACCACAGATACGCAGTATTTT.

The chain uses TRBV3-1 and TRBJ1-1; 9 nucleotides align to TRBD1. CDR1 is LGHDT and CDR2 is YNNKEL in the germline V gene (reference sequence). J lost 1 base, V lost 0 bases, and 6 bases had no gene match. There are 17 residues in the CDR3. CDR3: CASSQDLGQGWNTEAFF. CDR3 coding DNA: TGTGCCAGCAGCCAAGATCTGGGACAGGGATGGAACACTGAAGCTTTCTTT.

The chain uses TRBV10-3 and TRBJ2-5; the match to TRBD1 covers 8 bases. Germline V gene lookup returns CDR1 ENHRY and CDR2 SYGVKD. J lost 2 bases, V lost 2 bases, and 1 base had no gene match. CDR3 length: 14 amino acids. CDR3 sequence reads: CAISERTGQETQYF. The DNA of the CDR3 is TGTGCCATCAGTGAGCGGACAGGGCAAGAGACCCAGTACTTC.

In regard to this clonotype: One base away lies a much larger clone, so this may be a sequencing read error. Since no conserved phenylalanine or tryptophan closes the CDR3, a read error is the likely cause. The genes are TRBV6-6 and TRBJ1-5, with D perhaps matching TRBD1 (5 bases). V was shortened by 2 bases and J by 4 bases, with 18 bases between the two germline ends. The CDR3 spans 17 residues. Germline CDR1 MNHNY, CDR2 SVGAGI (reference sequence). CDR3 sequence: CASSYPGRETENQPQHY. In nucleotides, the CDR3 is TGTGCCAGCAGTTACCCCGGGCGGGAGACAGAAAATCAGCCCCAGCATTAT.

The J gene is TRBJ1-1, the V gene TRBV11-3, with a weak D call TRBD1 (5 bases). V was trimmed by 5 bases and J by 0 bases, leaving 13 bases between them. CDR3 length: 15 residues. Germline assignment: CDR1 SGHNT and CDR2 YENEEA. The CDR3 nucleotides are TGTGCCAGCAGCCGGGACTCTTCTATGAACACTGAAGCTTTCTTT. Translation gives CASSRDSSMNTEAFF. Combining the CDR3 with reference TRBV11-3 and TRBJ1-1 gives the whole variable domain EAGVVQSPRYKIIEKKQPVAFWCNPISGHNTLYWYLQNLGQGPELLIRYENEEAVDDSQLPKDRFSAERLKGVDSTLKIQPAELGDSAVYLCASSRDSSMNTEAFFGQGTRLTVV.

This clonotype was detected many times. V and J are TRBV29-1 and TRBJ2-2; D possibly uses TRBD1 or TRBD2 (5 bases each). The CDR3 covers 12 residues. Per germline, CDR1 SQVTM and CDR2 ANQGSEA. Deletions cut 3 bases from V and 5 bases from J, with 7 bases between. For the CDR3, the DNA is TGCAGCGTTGATGGGGGAACCGGGGAGCTGTTTTTT. As protein: CSVDGGTGELFF.

The chain is built from TRBV28 and TRBJ2-3, with TRBD2 matching 10 bases. Germline CDR1 reads MDHEN; CDR2 reads SYDVKM. The junction had 4 bases not matched to a gene; V was cut back by 1 base and J by 3 bases. The CDR3 is 16 residues long. The DNA of the CDR3 is TGTGCCAGCAGTTTATTGCTAGCGGGAGTAACAGATACGCAGTATTTT. This gives the protein CASSLLLAGVTDTQYF.

This clonotype was seen at least ten times. The genes are TRBV28 and TRBJ2-3; no clear D. The CDR3 covers 15 residues. The ends were cut back, 1 base at V and 3 bases at J, with 11 bases in the middle. From germline, CDR1 is MDHEN and CDR2 SYDVKM. For the CDR3, the DNA is TGTGCCAGCAGTTTATCACTATCCTCTACAGATACGCAGTATTTT. This sequence encodes CASSLSLSSTDTQYF.

The sample holds many counts of this clonotype. The chain joins TRBV29-1 to TRBJ2-2; 8 bases align to TRBD1. In germline, CDR1 is SQVTM, CDR2 ANQGSEA. The V gene end was trimmed by 6 bases and the J gene end by 4 bases; junction bases not matched to a gene: 7. This CDR3 has 14 residues. This CDR3 is CSVDDRGSTGELFF. The CDR3 DNA reads as TGCAGCGTAGATGACAGGGGAAGCACCGGGGAGCTGTTTTTT.

This chain connects TRBV11-3 to TRBJ2-3, with D unclear. CDR1 is SGHNT and CDR2 is YENEEA in the germline V gene. The V gene lost 3 bases and the J gene lost 6 bases, with 10 bases spanning the gap. The CDR3 is 13 amino acids. DNA of the CDR3: TGTGCCAGCAGCTTGTGGTCGGGCGATACGCAGTATTTT. Translation: CASSLWSGDTQYF.

The rearrangement uses TRBV28 and TRBJ2-7; 12 positions match TRBD2. From germline, CDR1 is MDHEN and CDR2 SYDVKM. This CDR3 spans 16 amino acids. Losses at the gene ends were 7 bases for V and 3 bases for J; bases not matched to a gene: 10. In DNA, the CDR3 is TGTGCCAGCACCCTAAGGGGACTAGCGGGCCGCTACGAGCAGTACTTC. This sequence encodes CASTLRGLAGRYEQYF.

This sequence joins TRBV19 and TRBJ2-1; D uncertain. Germline V gives CDR1 LNHDA, CDR2 SQIVND (reference sequence). Trimming shortened V by 0 bases and J by 11 bases, and 8 bases separated the two germline ends. The CDR3 runs to 12 residues. The chain's CDR3 is CASSIDLAKQFF. CDR3 coding DNA: TGTGCCAGTAGTATAGATCTGGCTAAGCAGTTCTTC.

This clonotype has a handful of counts. The V call is TRBV13, the J call TRBJ2-1, with D unresolved. V lost 0 bases to trimming and J lost 5 bases, with 11 bases between them. The CDR3 runs 15 residues. CDR1 and CDR2 from the germline V gene are PRHDT and FYEKMQ (reference sequence). CDR3 residues: CASSLGGRPDNEQFF. The CDR3 nucleotides read TGTGCCAGCAGCTTAGGCGGGCGCCCCGACAATGAGCAGTTCTTC.

This clonotype has at least ten counts. The CDR3 coding sequence is TGTGCCAGCAGTTACCTTGGGGGTGGCCAAGAGACCCAGTACTTC. Its protein product is CASSYLGGGQETQYF. This chain joins TRBV6-5 and TRBJ2-5; D could derive from TRBD1 or TRBD2 (5 bases each). Germline values: CDR1 MNHEY, CDR2 SVGAGI. Trimming removed 2 bases from V and 1 base from J, with 11 bases in between. The CDR3 consists of 15 residues.

This clonotype was observed a handful of times. J is TRBJ2-7 and V is TRBV5-6, with 7 bases lining up with TRBD2. Germline loops: CDR1 SGHDT, CDR2 YYEEEE. This CDR3 spans 15 amino acids. Trimming at V came to 1 base and at J to 6 bases, leaving 10 bases not matched to a gene. In DNA, the CDR3 is TGTGCCAGCAGCTTGAGCTTGGGAGGGCCTAGCGAGCAGTACTTC. This sequence encodes CASSLSLGGPSEQYF.

About this clonotype itself: A much larger clone sits a single nucleotide away, making a read error possible. This chain uses TRBV6-5 with TRBJ2-7; D not resolved. CDR3 length: 12 amino acids. Germline values: CDR1 MNHEY, CDR2 SVGAGI. CDR3 loop: CASTYSTGEQYF. The CDR3 bases are TGTGCCAGCACTTACTCGACCGGCGAGCAGTACTTC.